A single sample is the source of the 19 T cell receptor beta chains below, sequenced in a study of T cells in Graves' hyperthyroidism and ophthalmopathy (dated by TCRdb to between 2019 and 2020). Libraries were constructed by multiplex PCR. Sequenced on an Illumina HiSeq 2000. Amplification of TCR beta CDR3 regions was carried out from RNA transcripts. For the first round of RT-PCR on the TCR CDR3, the HTBI primer set was used together with the Qiagen OneStep RT-PCR kit. TCRdb ran its own pipeline on the public reads, namely fastp trimming at Q25 and MiXCR clone calling, and kept in-frame beta chains. One record per CDR3 amino acid sequence lists the most common genes and DNA. The sample includes fewer than 400,000 distinct CDR3 sequences, with about 25% observed a single time. Roughly 70% of the sample is taken by the ten largest. Input material: blood. The receptors come from a man aged 50-60 years with Graves' hyperthyroidism.

This clonotype appeared a few times. This chain links TRBV5-1 with TRBJ2-5; 14 bases align to TRBD2. Per germline, CDR1 SGHRS and CDR2 YFSETQ. The CDR3 sequence is 15 residues long. The V segment lost 4 bases and the J segment 5 bases; nucleotides outside the gene matches: 4. The CDR3 DNA is TGCGCCAGCAGCGGGACTAGCGGGAGACCGGAGACCCAGTACTTC. It is translated as CASSGTSGRPETQYF.

The chain combines TRBV29-1 with TRBJ1-2; D perhaps matches TRBD1 (6 bases). The CDR3 totals 12 residues. V was trimmed by 3 bases and J by 4 bases, leaving 9 bases between them. The V gene's germline CDR1 is SQVTM and CDR2 ANQGSEA. The CDR3 here is CSVEDSPYGYTF. The CDR3, as DNA: TGCAGCGTTGAGGACAGTCCCTATGGCTACACCTTC.

About this clonotype: Being one base from a much bigger clone, this may be a read error. V and J are TRBV12-3 or TRBV12-4 and TRBJ2-7, with 10 bases fitting TRBD2. This CDR3 has 15 residues. CDR3: CVSSPSGRYLYEQYF. In nucleotides, the CDR3 is TGTGTCAGCAGCCCTAGCGGGAGATACCTCTACGAGCAGTACTTC.

The V gene is TRBV5-1, the J gene TRBJ2-7, with 8 nucleotides matching TRBD2. Losses at the gene ends were 0 bases for V and 2 bases for J; bases not matched to a gene: 7. CDR1 is SGHRS and CDR2 is YFSETQ in the germline V gene. CDR3 length: 16 residues. CDR3 region: CASSLGSTSGTYEQYF. CDR3 DNA: TGCGCCAGCAGCTTGGGTAGTACTAGCGGAACCTACGAGCAGTACTTC.

This clonotype was seen more than once but under ten times. The rearrangement joins TRBV12-5 to TRBJ2-1; D perhaps matches TRBD2 (6 bases). This CDR3 comprises 15 residues. Trimming stripped 9 bases from V and 10 bases from J, with 25 bases between. Germline CDR1 is LGHNT and CDR2 is FRNRAP. The CDR3 sequence is CASQLSRDSVSEQFF. DNA for the CDR3: TGTGCTAGCCAGCTATCCCGGGACTCGGTTAGCGAGCAGTTCTTC.

The chain combines TRBV6-6 with TRBJ1-4, with D possibly being TRBD1 (5 bases). V lost 3 bases, J lost 7 bases, and 21 bases lay in between. The CDR3 is 17 residues long. CDR1 and CDR2 (germline): MNHNY, SVGAGI (reference sequence). CDR3 amino acids: CASSYRPRRVGGEKLFF. CDR3 nucleotide sequence: TGTGCCAGCAGTTATCGACCCCGCAGGGTGGGTGGTGAAAAACTGTTTTTT.

The V and J genes are TRBV12-3 or TRBV12-4 and TRBJ2-1; no firm D call. Trimming cost V 3 bases and J 3 bases, with 18 bases left between them. CDR3 length equals 17 residues. In DNA, the CDR3 is TGTGCCAGCAGTTTGGGCGCCTCGATTGGTCGCTACAATGAGCAGTTCTTC. Its protein is CASSLGASIGRYNEQFF.

This clonotype was seen only a few times. The CDR3 is CSAVGGGRVYNEQFF. CDR3 bases: TGCAGTGCTGTCGGCGGCGGGAGAGTGTACAATGAGCAGTTCTTC. The chain uses TRBV20-1 and TRBJ2-1; 7 positions agree with TRBD2. V dropped 5 bases and J dropped 4; count of bases not matched to a gene: 11. This CDR3 has 15 residues. The germline V gene encodes CDR1 DFQATT and CDR2 SNEGSKA (reference sequence).

This clonotype was found a few times. The genes are TRBV12-3 or TRBV12-4 and TRBJ1-3, with a weak D call TRBD1 (5 bases). The ends were cut back, 3 bases at V and 2 bases at J, with 11 bases in the middle. The CDR3 loop spans 15 amino acids. CDR3 amino acids: CASSLEGLTGNTIYF. In nucleotides, the CDR3 is TGTGCCAGCAGTTTGGAGGGACTGACTGGAAACACCATATATTTT.

J is TRBJ1-3 and V is TRBV2; 8 bases are a match to TRBD1. The CDR3 is made up of 16 amino acids. Germline loops: CDR1 SNHLY, CDR2 FYNNEI. V was clipped by 6 bases and J by 0 bases; unmatched bases: 7. The CDR3 reads CASSPGQARSGNTIYF. The CDR3 DNA reads as TGTGCCAGCAGCCCGGGACAGGCACGCTCTGGAAACACCATATATTTT.

Ten or more counts support this clonotype. This chain connects TRBV10-1 to TRBJ1-1; TRBD1 is a possible D gene (5 bases). Germline V CDR1 and CDR2: WNHNN, SYGVQD (reference sequence). The CDR3 has 13 amino acids. Trimming cost V 2 bases and J 4 bases, with 8 bases left between them. In nucleotides, the CDR3 is TGCGCCAGCAGTGAGGGGACGAGCACTGAAGCTTTCTTT. Its protein is CASSEGTSTEAFF.

The chain carries TRBV11-2 and TRBJ2-5; maybe TRBD2 (7 bases). The V end was cut by 10 bases, the J end by 5 bases, with 23 bases between. Looked up from germline, CDR1 is SGHAT and CDR2 is FQNNGV. The CDR3 covers 15 residues. This CDR3 is CATSTSRGAGETQYF. The CDR3 bases are TGTGCCACCAGTACCTCCCGGGGGGCGGGTGAGACCCAGTACTTC.

This clonotype appeared many times. The chain joins TRBV11-3 to TRBJ1-1, with D tentatively TRBD1 (5 bases). The CDR3 is 13 residues long. V was cut by 5 bases and J by 5 bases, with 12 bases left in between. The V gene's germline CDR1 is SGHNT and CDR2 YENEEA. The CDR3 coding sequence is TGTGCCAGCAGCCTATTGGGGGGGACTGAAGCTTTCTTT. Translation gives CASSLLGGTEAFF.

The chain links TRBV7-2 to TRBJ2-7; D is undetermined. CDR3 length: 14 amino acids. V was shortened by 2 bases and J by 3 bases, with 11 bases between the two germline ends. Germline V gene sequence: CDR1 SGHTA, CDR2 FQGNSA. The CDR3 sequence is CASSLPAGRYEQYF. The CDR3 region has the DNA TGTGCCAGCAGCTTACCAGCCGGCCGCTACGAGCAGTACTTC.

This clonotype appeared a few times. This chain uses TRBV12-3 or TRBV12-4 with TRBJ1-3; D gene unclear. Trimming removed 3 bases from V and 4 bases from J, with 4 bases in between. The CDR3 has 12 residues. The CDR3 sequence is CASSLSGNTIYF. Written as DNA, the CDR3 is TGTGCCAGCAGTTTGTCCGGAAACACCATATATTTT.

The V and J genes are TRBV24-1 and TRBJ2-1; the D gene is possibly TRBD1 (6 bases). The germline CDR1 and CDR2 sequences are KGHDR and SFDVKD. Trimming removed 8 bases from V and 9 bases from J, with 19 bases in between. The CDR3 covers 14 residues. CDR3 nucleotides: TGTGCCACCATGGACAGCACCGCCAAGGGTGAGCAGTTCTTC. Translation: CATMDSTAKGEQFF.

This chain joins TRBV28 and TRBJ1-2; D is perhaps TRBD1 (6 bases). CDR1 is MDHEN and CDR2 is SYDVKM in the germline V gene. The CDR3 is made up of 14 amino acids. V was clipped by 3 bases and J by 4 bases, with 12 bases between them. CDR3 nucleotide sequence: TGTGCCAGCAGTTTTGAGGGGGGTCTCTATGGCTACACCTTC. Its protein is CASSFEGGLYGYTF.

This rearrangement joins TRBV6-6 to TRBJ2-7; D possibly uses TRBD1 or TRBD2 (5 bases each). With 0 bases removed from V and 0 bases from J, the gap between germline ends came to 9 bases. The CDR3 loop spans 15 amino acids. CDR1 is MNHNY, CDR2 SVGAGI, per germline (reference sequence). DNA of the CDR3: TGTGCCAGCAGTTACTCGAGGGACGACTCCTACGAGCAGTACTTC. This codes for CASSYSRDDSYEQYF.

There are a few counts of this clonotype. J is TRBJ2-3 and V is TRBV20-1; 9 positions agree with TRBD2. This CDR3 has 15 residues. Trimming cost V 6 bases and J 4 bases; bases outside gene matches: 11. Per germline, CDR1 DFQATT and CDR2 SNEGSKA (reference sequence). The CDR3 sequence is CSALTGLATADTQYF. The CDR3 DNA follows: TGCAGTGCCCTCACCGGACTAGCGACGGCAGATACGCAGTATTTT.